This T cell receptor beta chain was sequenced in a study of blood T cells in healthy people across ages. Regarding the study as a whole: The study found TCR beta diversity correlated strongly with naive T cell percentage. Fewer expanded clones and more diversity marked long-lived versus aged donors.

From germline, CDR1 is MNHEY and CDR2 SMNVEV (reference sequence). With 8 bases removed from V and 2 bases from J, the gap between germline ends came to 16 bases. CDR3 size: 14 residues. Then a second PCR, running about 6 to 11 cycles, was carried out with a sample-barcoded 5' primer and a J-beta primer mix. Every sample gave at least 2.5 million paired-end reads containing CDR3. TCRdb reanalysed the 5' RACE reads using MiXCR and keeps one entry per CDR3 protein. This sample has 700,000 to 950,000 distinct CDR3 sequences, with around 40% found just once. This clonotype was detected only a few times. Its antigen is unknown. The total RNA that was extracted per sample amounted to at least 5 micrograms.

The sequenced sample consisted of blood. The sequence was collected from a woman aged 55-69 years in good health. The chain joins TRBV27 to TRBJ2-7, with D tentatively TRBD1 (5 bases). CDR3: CASAPGRVAYEQYF. The CDR3 DNA is TGTGCCAGCGCTCCCGGCAGGGTCGCCTACGAGCAGTACTTC.